One sample yielded the 25 T cell receptor beta chains listed below, sequenced in a study of blood T cells in healthy people across ages (dated by TCRdb to between 2014 and 2017). The receptor library was made with 5' RACE. Reads for this sample came from an Illumina HiSeq 2500. The second PCR ran for about 6 to 12 cycles and used a J-beta primer mix along with a sample-barcoded 5' primer. The public reads were reprocessed in TCRdb via fastp at Q25 and MiXCR, keeping in-frame beta chains. Every entry covers one CDR3 protein and lists the most common genes and DNA from its rows. The sample table contains 850,000 to 950,000 distinct CDR3 sequences; only one count was recorded for 25% to 30% of them. 17% of the sample rests with the top ten. Material for sequencing was blood. These receptors were obtained from a woman of 80 years or more in good health.

In this sample, this clonotype turned up a few times. A clone one base away is much larger, so this may be a read error. The CDR3 protein is CASGLPGTLQETQYF. CDR3 bases: TGTGCCAGCGGCTTACCGGGAACTCTTCAGGAGACCCAGTACTTC. The chain employs TRBV11-2 and TRBJ2-5; possible D gene TRBD2, 5 bases. The CDR3 length is 15 residues. CDR1 and CDR2 from the germline V gene are SGHAT and FQNNGV.

J is TRBJ1-4 and V is TRBV12-3 or TRBV12-4; D is perhaps TRBD1 (5 bases). V lost 7 bases and J lost 4, with 13 bases in between. The CDR3 is 14 amino acids. CDR3 region: CASKRDGINEKLFF. In DNA form, the CDR3 reads TGTGCCAGCAAAAGGGACGGAATTAATGAAAAACTGTTTTTT.

This clonotype has ten or more counts. J is TRBJ2-7 and V is TRBV11-3, with D possibly matching TRBD1 (5 bases). The length of the CDR3 is 15 residues. Trimming cost V 5 bases and J 0 bases, with 14 bases left between them. Germline V lookup: CDR1 SGHNT, CDR2 YENEEA. The CDR3 sequence is CASSQGGSGSYEQYF. The CDR3 nucleotides are TGTGCCAGCAGCCAGGGTGGGTCGGGCTCCTACGAGCAGTACTTC.

This clonotype turned up a few times. The chain employs TRBV6-2 or TRBV6-3 and TRBJ1-2; D possibly corresponds to TRBD1 (5 bases). Trimming cost V 6 bases and J 5 bases, with 19 bases left between them. Germline V CDR1 and CDR2: MNHEY, SVGEGT. The length of the CDR3 is 15 residues. The CDR3 DNA follows: TGTGCCAGCAGCCCCGCCGAGGGGAAGGGGTATGGCTACACCTTC. It specifies CASSPAEGKGYGYTF.

V and J are TRBV12-3 or TRBV12-4 and TRBJ1-5; maybe TRBD1 (6 bases). The ends were cut back, 4 bases at V and 5 bases at J, with 6 bases in the middle. The CDR3 totals 12 residues. The CDR3 coding sequence is TGTGCCAGCAGTTCAGGGGATCAGCCCCAGCATTTT. Protein sequence: CASSSGDQPQHF.

This clonotype occurred a few times. A read error may be the cause here, since a much bigger clone is one base away. CDR3 loop: CASSFLGLGVSCEQYF. In nucleotides, the CDR3 is TGTGCCAGCAGTTTCCTGGGCCTCGGGGTGTCCTGCGAGCAGTACTTC. The chain combines TRBV28 with TRBJ2-5, with a possible D match to TRBD2 (5 bases). The J call could be wrong; TRBJ2-7 is a better fit for the DNA end. This CDR3 has 16 residues. Germline CDR1 reads MDHEN; CDR2 reads SYDVKM.

The chain uses TRBV20-1 and TRBJ1-6, with 10 bases matching TRBD1. Germline CDR1 reads DFQATT; CDR2 reads SNEGSKA (reference sequence). The ends lost 2 bases at V and 7 bases at J; junction bases unmatched: 8. The CDR3 spans 16 residues. CDR3 sequence (DNA): TGCAGTGCTAGAAGACAGGGGGCGATATCAAATTCACCCCTCCACTTT. It is translated as CSARRQGAISNSPLHF.

This clonotype was counted between two and nine times. V is TRBV11-3 and J is TRBJ2-7; no reliable D call. V shed 5 bases and J shed 4 bases, with 9 bases lying between them. The CDR3 length is 12 residues. Germline-derived CDR1 and CDR2 are SGHNT and YENEEA. The CDR3 nucleotides are TGTGCCAGCAGCGACACAGATTACGAGCAGTACTTC. Translation: CASSDTDYEQYF.

On this clonotype itself: With a much larger clone just one base away, this may be a read error. CDR3 bases: TGTGCCGGCAGTGAATTATATTATGGCTACACCTTC. Amino acids: CAGSELYYGYTF. This rearrangement joins TRBV25-1 to TRBJ1-2; D not resolved. The V gene's germline CDR1 is MGHDK and CDR2 SYGVNS. The CDR3 loop spans 12 amino acids.

Note on this clonotype: A much larger clone sits a single nucleotide away, making a read error possible. The CDR3 region is CASSLAGGGGNEQYF. In DNA form, the CDR3 reads TGTGCCAGCAGCTTAGCTGGCGGGGGAGGGAATGAGCAGTACTTC. The J gene is TRBJ2-5, the V gene TRBV7-9; 7 bases are shared with TRBD2. J was trimmed by 11 bases and V by 0 bases; bases with no gene match: 12. CDR1 and CDR2 from the germline V gene are SEHNR and FQNEAQ (reference sequence). This CDR3 comprises 15 residues.

The V gene is TRBV6-2 or TRBV6-3, the J gene TRBJ2-3; TRBD1 is a possible D gene (5 bases). Trimming removed 4 bases from V and 5 bases from J, with 13 bases in between. The germline gives CDR1 MNHEY, CDR2 SVGEGT. The CDR3 contains 14 residues. CDR3 in amino acids: CASSCRDSRDTQYF. CDR3 nucleotide sequence: TGTGCCAGCAGTTGCCGTGACAGTCGAGATACGCAGTATTTT.

This clonotype was seen a few times. V gene TRBV10-3 combines with J gene TRBJ2-1, with D possibly being TRBD1 or TRBD2 (5 bases each). Germline CDR1 ENHRY, CDR2 SYGVKD. V lost 6 bases to trimming and J lost 2 bases, with 29 bases between them. The CDR3 contains 20 residues. The CDR3 DNA reads TGTGCCATCAGCTCCCAACCAAAACTGGATCGGGGCTTCGCCTACAATGAGCAGTTCTTC. This gives the protein CAISSQPKLDRGFAYNEQFF.

The table lists this clonotype with a few counts. The V and J genes are TRBV9 and TRBJ1-2; TRBD1 matches at 10 bases. Trimming removed 3 bases from V and 2 bases from J; junction bases left unmatched: 7. The CDR3 length is 16 residues. Germline CDR1 is SGDLS and CDR2 is YYNGEE. The CDR3 is CASSEHPGQGNYGYTF. The CDR3 DNA reads as TGTGCCAGCAGCGAACATCCGGGACAGGGGAACTATGGCTACACCTTC.

As to this clonotype: This could be a read error, since a much larger clone is one nucleotide away. The chain recombines TRBV5-6 with TRBJ1-2; 10 positions agree with TRBD1. CDR1 SGHDT and CDR2 YYEEEE come from the germline V gene. J gave up 10 bases and V 2 bases, and 5 bases lay outside the gene matches. The CDR3 sequence is 13 residues long. CDR3 in amino acids: CASSFGTGEDYTF. CDR3 coding DNA: TGTGCCAGCAGCTTTGGGACAGGGGAAGACTACACCTTC.

This clonotype was counted at least ten times. The CDR3 DNA reads as TGTGCCAGGGTACCACGTCTGGGACAGGGGGAGGGTTGGCCGAAGAACATTCAGTACTTC. Translation: CARVPRLGQGEGWPKNIQYF. The V call is TRBV19, the J call TRBJ2-4, with TRBD1 identical over 11 bases. The CDR3 runs to 20 residues. V trimming: 9 bases; J trimming: 7 bases; junction bases outside the gene matches: 26. Germline CDR1 reads LNHDA; CDR2 reads SQIVND (reference sequence).

This clonotype has a count of ten or more. The rearrangement joins TRBV9 to TRBJ2-5; 12 bases agree with TRBD2. Per the germline V gene, CDR1 is SGDLS and CDR2 is YYNGEE. This CDR3 comprises 16 residues. Losses at the gene ends were 3 bases for V and 2 bases for J; bases not matched to a gene: 5. For the CDR3, the DNA is TGTGCCAGCAGCGGACTAGCGGGGGTTACACAAGAGACCCAGTACTTC. Translated, it gives CASSGLAGVTQETQYF.

This clonotype appeared many times. The chain has TRBV18 and TRBJ2-7; 8 positions match TRBD2. The ends lost 4 bases at V and 4 bases at J; junction bases unmatched: 12. This CDR3 is 16 amino acids long. The V gene's germline CDR1 is KGHSH and CDR2 LQKENI. For the CDR3, the DNA is TGTGCCAGCTCACAACAGCGGAGTAGCGGGGTTTACGAGCAGTACTTC. Its protein product is CASSQQRSSGVYEQYF.

This clonotype has just a few counts. The rearrangement links TRBV2 to TRBJ2-3; a possible D gene is TRBD2 (6 bases). Trimming stripped 8 bases from V and 1 base from J, with 13 bases between. The V gene's germline CDR1 is SNHLY and CDR2 FYNNEI. The CDR3 is made up of 14 amino acids. CDR3 DNA: TGTGCCAGCGGAGGGGTTTCCGGCACAGATACGCAGTATTTT. It specifies CASGGVSGTDTQYF.

This clonotype appeared many times. The chain uses TRBV11-3 and TRBJ2-1; D not certain. This CDR3 region has 13 residues. CDR1 and CDR2 (germline): SGHNT, YENEEA. V shed 6 bases and J shed 3 bases, with 9 bases lying between them. The CDR3 loop reads CASSSGLYNEQFF. The DNA for the CDR3 is TGTGCCAGCAGTTCCGGGCTCTACAATGAGCAGTTCTTC.

This clonotype was counted only a few times. This sequence joins TRBV18 and TRBJ1-5, with D hard to call. V gave up 3 bases and J gave up 0 bases, with 9 bases separating them. Germline-derived CDR1 and CDR2 are KGHSH and LQKENI. The length of the CDR3 is 15 residues. This CDR3 reads CASSPDGYSNQPQHF. The CDR3 bases are TGTGCCAGCTCACCGGACGGATATAGCAATCAGCCCCAGCATTTT.

This clonotype was recorded at least ten times. The chain couples TRBV6-5 to TRBJ2-4, with 7 nucleotides matching TRBD2. The CDR3 extends over 13 amino acids. The junction had 4 bases not matched to a gene; V was cut back by 5 bases and J by 6 bases. The V gene's germline CDR1 is MNHEY and CDR2 SVGAGI. The CDR3 DNA reads TGTGCCAGCAGTCCGCGGGGGAGAAACATTCAGTACTTC. It translates to CASSPRGRNIQYF.

This clonotype was recorded at least ten times. The rearrangement joins TRBV6-5 to TRBJ2-1, with 7 bases fitting TRBD2. Germline CDR1 is MNHEY and CDR2 is SVGAGI. The CDR3 covers 15 residues. Trimming took 6 bases from V and 0 from J; bases not matched to a gene: 5. CDR3 protein: CASRKAGSSYNEQFF. CDR3 in DNA: TGTGCCAGCAGGAAAGCGGGGAGCTCCTACAATGAGCAGTTCTTC.

In its sample, this clonotype was seen many times. The chain recombines TRBV15 with TRBJ2-1; TRBD2 matches at 9 bases. Germline lookup yields CDR1 LNHNV and CDR2 YYDKDF (reference sequence). V gave up 5 bases and J gave up 5 bases; unmatched junction bases: 13. This CDR3 contains 17 residues. The DNA for the CDR3 is TGTGCCACCAGCGGCCGTTCGGGACTAGCTGATAACAATGAGCAGTTCTTC. Its protein is CATSGRSGLADNNEQFF.

About this clonotype: This could be a read error, since a much larger clone is one nucleotide away. V usage is TRBV28 and J usage is TRBJ1-2; no reliable D call. Germline CDR1 is MDHEN and CDR2 is SYDVKM. The CDR3 has 14 amino acids. CDR3 region: CASGLGRSNYGYTF. The CDR3 DNA is TGTGCCAGCGGTTTGGGTCGGAGCAACTATGGCTACACCTTC.

This clonotype was seen repeatedly, ten times or more. The gene calls are TRBV2 and TRBJ2-3; TRBD1 might be the D (6 bases). Trimming took off 9 bases at V and 4 bases at J, with 17 bases between the two ends. The CDR3 is 14 residues long. Germline V gene data show CDR1 as SNHLY and CDR2 as FYNNEI. CDR3 protein: CASTRDTAADTQYF. The DNA for the CDR3 is TGTGCCAGTACCCGGGACACCGCCGCAGATACGCAGTATTTT.